Presented here are 29 T cell receptor beta chains from one specimen sequenced in a study of blood T cell repertoires in COVID-19. Produced via immunoSEQ multiplex PCR; TCRdb's table is partial and in-frame only. This sample has about 48,000 clones, with around 79% found just once. What was sequenced was peripheral blood. These receptors came from a human donor with active or convalescent COVID-19. The donor label of this sample is uncertain.

The CDR3 region is CASSQAGDNSPLHF. In DNA, the CDR3 is TGTGCCAGCAGCCAAGCGGGGGATAATTCACCCCTCCACTTT. V usage is TRBV3-1 (or the pseudogene TRBV3-2) and J usage is TRBJ1-6; the D gene is possibly TRBD1 (5 bases). Germline V gene lookup returns CDR1 LGHDT and CDR2 YNNKEL (reference sequence). Trimming stripped 1 base from V and 5 bases from J, with 6 bases between. This CDR3 comprises 14 residues.

The chain uses TRBV24-1 and TRBJ2-3; D is unclear. Deletions cut 1 base from V and 0 bases from J, with 7 bases between. Germline loops: CDR1 KGHDR, CDR2 SFDVKD. This CDR3 comprises 15 residues. The CDR3 DNA follows: TGTGCCACCAGTGATTTCCCCTATAGCACAGATACGCAGTATTTT. This gives the protein CATSDFPYSTDTQYF.

The gene calls are TRBV28 and TRBJ1-1, with D unclear. Germline V lookup: CDR1 MDHEN, CDR2 SYDVKM. The V end was cut by 5 bases, the J end by 3 bases, with 7 bases between. The CDR3 extends over 12 amino acids. The CDR3 is CASSEGDTEAFF. DNA of the CDR3: TGTGCCAGCAGTGAGGGAGACACTGAAGCTTTCTTT.

This clone was seen only a few times. The gene calls are TRBV4-2 and TRBJ1-5; D not resolved. CDR1 LGHNA and CDR2 YNFKEQ come from the germline V gene. The V and J ends lost 0 bases and 2 bases respectively, with 11 bases between them. This CDR3 contains 16 residues. The CDR3: CASSQDLGVGNQPQHF. CDR3 nucleotides: TGTGCCAGCAGCCAAGACCTCGGGGTTGGCAATCAGCCCCAGCATTTT.

The chain employs TRBV29-1 and TRBJ1-3; D unclear. CDR1 SQVTM and CDR2 ANQGSEA come from the germline V gene. V lost 5 bases, J lost 7 bases, and 15 bases lay in between. This CDR3 comprises 13 residues. Here the CDR3 reads CSVTTRLENTIYF. CDR3 sequence (DNA): TGCAGCGTTACTACACGGCTCGAGAACACCATATATTTT.

The rearrangement uses TRBV2 and TRBJ2-2; TRBD1 might be the D (6 bases). The CDR3 length is 15 residues. V lost 7 bases and J lost 7, with 19 bases in between. Germline V gene data show CDR1 as SNHLY and CDR2 as FYNNEI. The DNA of the CDR3 is TGTGCCAGCAAAAAAGAGCAGGGGAAAGGCGGGGAGCTGTTTTTT. Protein product: CASKKEQGKGGELFF.

This chain connects TRBV7-9 to TRBJ1-1; a weak D match, TRBD1 (6 bases). The CDR3 runs to 12 residues. The germline gives CDR1 SEHNR, CDR2 FQNEAQ (reference sequence). V was shortened by 5 bases and J by 7 bases, with 11 bases between the two germline ends. In nucleotides, the CDR3 is TGTGCCAGCAGCGAACAACAGGGTGAAGCTTTCTTT. Residues: CASSEQQGEAFF.

The table lists this clone with a count of one. This chain connects TRBV7-3 to TRBJ2-1; 11 bases are shared with TRBD2. The J segment lost 8 bases and the V segment lost 6 bases, leaving 9 bases of the junction unmatched. The germline V gene encodes CDR1 SGHTA and CDR2 FQGTGA. This CDR3 region has 15 residues. CDR3 sequence (DNA): TGTGCCAGCAGTTCCACTAGCGGGAGTCGAGATGAGCAGTTCTTC. This gives the protein CASSSTSGSRDEQFF.

The chain combines TRBV28 with TRBJ2-7, with D maybe TRBD1 (5 bases). Germline V gene sequence: CDR1 MDHEN, CDR2 SYDVKM. V lost 5 bases, J lost 2 bases, and 7 bases lay in between. The CDR3 loop spans 12 amino acids. CDR3 protein: CASSQDTYEQYF. DNA of the CDR3: TGTGCCAGCAGTCAGGACACCTACGAGCAGTACTTC.

J is TRBJ1-4 and V is TRBV4-2; perhaps TRBD1 as D (6 bases). The CDR3 covers 15 residues. V lost 4 bases to trimming and J lost 7 bases, with 16 bases between them. Germline V gene sequence: CDR1 LGHNA, CDR2 YNFKEQ. The CDR3 DNA sequence: TGTGCCAGCAGCCCCCGGAGGGGGAGGGGTGAAAAACTGTTTTTT. Translation: CASSPRRGRGEKLFF.

A few counts support this clone. The chain couples TRBV19 to TRBJ1-2; weak D call: TRBD1 (5 bases). V was trimmed by 3 bases and J by 4 bases, leaving 12 bases between them. The CDR3 runs to 14 residues. CDR1 LNHDA and CDR2 SQIVND come from the germline V gene (reference sequence). The CDR3 region has the DNA TGTGCCAGTAGTATCCGGGAGGGGTCCTATGGCTACACCTTC. This gives the protein CASSIREGSYGYTF.

The J gene is TRBJ1-5, the V gene TRBV2; D is possibly TRBD1 (5 bases). The germline V gene encodes CDR1 SNHLY and CDR2 FYNNEI. Trimming left V 8 bases short and J 7 bases short, with 15 bases between. The CDR3 consists of 13 residues. The CDR3 is CASLRARGQPQHF. CDR3 bases: TGTGCCAGCTTGAGAGCTAGGGGACAGCCCCAGCATTTT.

This clone was detected only a few times. The CDR3 region is CASSYWQGYEQYF. CDR3 DNA: TGTGCCAGCAGTTATTGGCAGGGGTACGAGCAGTACTTC. The rearrangement uses TRBV6-5 and TRBJ2-7; D perhaps matches TRBD1 (6 bases). V was shortened by 3 bases and J by 4 bases, with 10 bases between the two germline ends. CDR1 is MNHEY and CDR2 is SVGAGI in the germline V gene. The CDR3 is made up of 13 amino acids.

The chain carries TRBV7-8 and TRBJ1-6, with 9 nucleotides matching TRBD1. Germline V gene data show CDR1 as SGHVS and CDR2 as FQNEAQ. With V trimmed by 5 bases and J by 10 bases, 9 bases remained unmatched. CDR3 size: 15 residues. CDR3 sequence: CASSPRDRVQSPLHF. The CDR3 DNA reads as TGTGCCAGCAGCCCCCGGGACAGGGTCCAATCACCCCTCCACTTT.

This clone was seen a few times. The chain is built from TRBV2 and TRBJ1-2; 7 bases are a match to TRBD1. After removal of 8 bases from V and 3 bases from J, the junction contained 6 bases not matched to a gene. This CDR3 has 13 residues. CDR1 is SNHLY, CDR2 FYNNEI, per germline. The CDR3 coding sequence is TGTGCCAGCCAGACAGGGACATACTATGGCTACACCTTC. Its protein is CASQTGTYYGYTF.

This clone was counted between two and nine times. The chain joins TRBV4-2 to TRBJ1-4; TRBD1 aligns across 10 bases. Per the germline V gene, CDR1 is LGHNA and CDR2 is YNFKEQ. The CDR3 spans 13 residues. J lost 6 bases, V lost 7 bases, and 2 bases had no gene match. The CDR3 here is CASTGTGDEKLFF. As DNA, the CDR3 is TGTGCCAGCACTGGGACAGGGGATGAAAAACTGTTTTTT.

The V gene is TRBV29-1, the J gene TRBJ1-2; D may be TRBD1 (5 bases). Deletions cut 2 bases from V and 1 base from J, with 11 bases between. This CDR3 is built from 14 residues. Germline CDR1 reads SQVTM; CDR2 reads ANQGSEA. CDR3 DNA sequence: TGCAGCGTTGAAAGGGGTTACCTTAACTATGGCTACACCTTC. It yields the protein CSVERGYLNYGYTF.

The chain links TRBV3-1 (or the pseudogene TRBV3-2) to TRBJ1-1; the match to TRBD1 covers 8 bases. The CDR3 covers 14 residues. Trimming removed 2 bases from V and 6 bases from J; junction bases left unmatched: 5. Germline V lookup: CDR1 LGHDT, CDR2 YNNKEL (reference sequence). This CDR3 is CASSQSRGLAEAFF. CDR3 DNA sequence: TGTGCCAGCAGCCAATCCAGGGGGCTCGCTGAAGCTTTCTTT.

The CDR3 region is CASRTRQSNQPQHF. The CDR3 nucleotides are TGTGCCAGCAGAACCCGACAGAGCAATCAGCCCCAGCATTTT. The rearrangement uses TRBV2 and TRBJ1-5; possibly TRBD1 for D (5 bases). Looked up from germline, CDR1 is SNHLY and CDR2 is FYNNEI. The CDR3 spans 14 residues. The V end was cut by 6 bases, the J end by 1 base, with 10 bases between.

This chain links TRBV14 with TRBJ2-6; a weak D match, TRBD2 (6 bases). This CDR3 is built from 18 residues. Trimming stripped 4 bases from V and 1 base from J, with 17 bases between. Germline loops: CDR1 SGHDN, CDR2 FVKESK. CDR3 sequence reads: CASSPPGDPYSGANVLTF. CDR3 DNA sequence: TGTGCCAGCAGCCCGCCGGGAGATCCCTATTCTGGGGCCAACGTCCTGACTTTC.

The chain employs TRBV4-1 and TRBJ2-7; 8 bases agree with TRBD1. The J segment lost 3 bases and the V segment lost 3 bases, leaving 10 bases of the junction unmatched. In germline, CDR1 is MGHRA, CDR2 YSYEKL. CDR3 length equals 16 residues. In nucleotides, the CDR3 is TGCGCCAGCAGCCACGGACAGGGTCCCGGACTCTACGAGCAGTACTTC. Amino acid sequence: CASSHGQGPGLYEQYF.

In its sample, this clone was seen once. The genes are TRBV7-2 and TRBJ2-3; no clear D gene. CDR3 length equals 14 residues. Trimming took off 3 bases at V and 2 bases at J, with 9 bases between the two ends. Germline-derived CDR1 and CDR2 are SGHTA and FQGNSA. The CDR3 here is CASSFSTSTDTQYF. The CDR3 nucleotides read TGTGCCAGCAGCTTCTCAACTTCCACAGATACGCAGTATTTT.

The chain is built from TRBV3-1 (or the pseudogene TRBV3-2) and TRBJ2-1; TRBD1 matches at 7 bases. Per germline, CDR1 LGHDT and CDR2 YNNKEL (reference sequence). The CDR3 is 15 residues long. Trimming cost V 1 base and J 2 bases; bases outside gene matches: 2. The DNA of the CDR3 is TGTGCCAGCAGCCAAGCGACAGGGCCCTACAATGAGCAGTTCTTC. It yields the protein CASSQATGPYNEQFF.

The chain couples TRBV6-5 to TRBJ2-2; 9 nucleotides align to TRBD2. CDR3 length: 14 residues. Germline lookup yields CDR1 MNHEY and CDR2 SVGAGI. V gave up 8 bases and J gave up 3 bases; unmatched junction bases: 4. As DNA, the CDR3 is TGTGCCAGCCTAGCGGGGCGGTACACCGGGGAGCTGTTTTTT. Its translation: CASLAGRYTGELFF.

V usage is TRBV5-1 and J usage is TRBJ1-1; no clear D. Trimming shortened V by 4 bases and J by 2 bases, and 15 bases separated the two germline ends. This CDR3 spans 15 amino acids. Germline V gene sequence: CDR1 SGHRS, CDR2 YFSETQ. CDR3 sequence reads: CASSPNLVANTEAFF. The CDR3 coding sequence is TGCGCCAGCAGCCCAAACCTCGTAGCAAACACTGAAGCTTTCTTT.

The J gene is TRBJ2-1, the V gene TRBV12-3 or TRBV12-4, with a possible D match to TRBD1 (5 bases). There are 13 residues in the CDR3. V shed 2 bases and J shed 8 bases, with 10 bases lying between them. CDR3 nucleotide sequence: TGTGCCAGCAGTTTATCAGGGTCCGATGAGCAGTTCTTC. The encoded protein is CASSLSGSDEQFF.

The chain links TRBV5-6 to TRBJ2-1, with 13 bases lining up with TRBD2. Trimming removed 7 bases from V and 2 bases from J; junction bases left unmatched: 9. The CDR3 contains 17 residues. Per the germline V gene, CDR1 is SGHDT and CDR2 is YYEEEE. In DNA form, the CDR3 reads TGTGCCAGCTGGTATAGGACTAGCGGGAGACCCTACAATGAGCAGTTCTTC. Amino acid sequence: CASWYRTSGRPYNEQFF.

The V call is TRBV27, the J call TRBJ1-2; TRBD1 aligns across 7 bases. V was pared by 6 bases and J by 4 bases, with 8 bases of the junction left unmatched. The CDR3 is 14 amino acids. CDR1 MNHEY and CDR2 SMNVEV come from the germline V gene (reference sequence). The CDR3 region is CASSPRDSFYGYTF. The CDR3 DNA reads as TGTGCCAGCAGCCCCCGGGACAGCTTCTATGGCTACACCTTC.

This clone was counted only a few times. The V gene is TRBV25-1, the J gene TRBJ2-3; TRBD2 might be the D (6 bases). V was shortened by 5 bases and J by 2 bases, with 14 bases between the two germline ends. There are 15 residues in the CDR3. Germline CDR1 is MGHDK and CDR2 is SYGVNS. The CDR3 loop reads CASSMGGGHTDTQYF. The CDR3 DNA reads as TGTGCCAGCAGTATGGGGGGAGGCCACACAGATACGCAGTATTTT.